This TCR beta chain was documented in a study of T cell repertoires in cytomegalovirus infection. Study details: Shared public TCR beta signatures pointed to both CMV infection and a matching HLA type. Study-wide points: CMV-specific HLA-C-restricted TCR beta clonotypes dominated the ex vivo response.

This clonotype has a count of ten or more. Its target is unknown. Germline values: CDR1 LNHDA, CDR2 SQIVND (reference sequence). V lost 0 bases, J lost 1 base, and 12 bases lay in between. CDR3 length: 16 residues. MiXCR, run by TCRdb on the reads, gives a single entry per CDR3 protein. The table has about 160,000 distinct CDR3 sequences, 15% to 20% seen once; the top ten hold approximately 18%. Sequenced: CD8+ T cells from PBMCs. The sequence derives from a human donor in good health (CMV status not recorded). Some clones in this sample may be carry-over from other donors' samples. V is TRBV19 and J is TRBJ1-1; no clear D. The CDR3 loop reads CASSIDPRTGNTEAFF. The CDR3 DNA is TGTGCCAGTAGTATAGATCCCAGGACGGGGAACACTGAAGCTTTCTTT.